Shown below are 5 T cell receptor beta chains from a single sample sequenced in a study of T-cell memory formation after mild COVID-19. From the 5' RACE reads, TCRdb called clonotypes with MiXCR, one entry per CDR3 protein. The table lists roughly 400,000 distinct CDR3 sequences, more than 20% of them singletons. Sequenced sample: PBMCs or a T cell subset sorted from them (not recorded which). These TCRs come from an adult woman who had mild COVID-19 (a few samples of this study predate the infection). Cell type and time point are not known.

Many counts were recorded for this clonotype. The rearrangement links TRBV7-2 to TRBJ2-7; possible D gene TRBD2, 6 bases. V shed 4 bases and J shed 2 bases, with 18 bases lying between them. Per the germline V gene, CDR1 is SGHTA and CDR2 is FQGNSA. This CDR3 has 16 amino acids. CDR3: CASSSAIMRGAYEQYF. The DNA for the CDR3 is TGTGCCAGCAGCTCAGCGATCATGCGCGGGGCCTACGAGCAGTACTTC.

This clonotype was seen more than once but under ten times. CDR3 protein: CSASGPNTGELFF. CDR3 coding DNA: TGCAGTGCTAGTGGCCCTAACACCGGGGAGCTGTTTTTT. V and J are TRBV20-1 and TRBJ2-2; no firm D call. Trimming shortened V by 3 bases and J by 2 bases, and 7 bases separated the two germline ends. The V gene's germline CDR1 is DFQATT and CDR2 SNEGSKA (reference sequence). This CDR3 has 13 amino acids.

The V gene is TRBV7-6, the J gene TRBJ2-1; TRBD2 matches at 12 bases. Germline V gene lookup returns CDR1 SGHVS and CDR2 FNYEAQ. The V segment lost 2 bases and the J segment 10 bases; nucleotides outside the gene matches: 6. There are 15 residues in the CDR3. The CDR3 here is CASSLRLAGVEEQFF. In nucleotides, the CDR3 is TGTGCCAGCAGCTTAAGACTAGCGGGAGTAGAAGAGCAGTTCTTC.

The chain uses TRBV4-2 and TRBJ2-5; possible D gene TRBD1, 5 bases. Trimming took 0 bases from V and 6 from J, leaving 11 bases between them. Germline values: CDR1 LGHNA, CDR2 YNFKEQ. CDR3 size: 14 residues. The CDR3, as DNA: TGTGCCAGCAGCCAAGAATTGGGGCGGAAGACCCAGTACTTC. It specifies CASSQELGRKTQYF.

This clonotype was observed a handful of times. CDR3 loop: CASSSGTSGAQETQYF. CDR3 in DNA: TGCGCCAGCAGCTCCGGGACTAGCGGGGCTCAAGAGACCCAGTACTTC. The chain has TRBV5-1 and TRBJ2-5, with TRBD2 identical over 13 bases. CDR1 SGHRS and CDR2 YFSETQ come from the germline V gene. After removal of 3 bases from V and 2 bases from J, the junction contained 4 bases not matched to a gene. The CDR3 runs 16 residues.